This TCR beta chain was recorded in a study of T cells in Graves' hyperthyroidism and ophthalmopathy. General study findings and limits: Appearing also in blood were most of the thyroid clonotypes expanded above 0.001.

In this sample, this clonotype turned up a few times. The antigen is undetermined. The CDR3 runs 14 residues. Germline CDR1 is LGHDT and CDR2 is YNNKEL (reference sequence). Trimming pared 1 base from V and 5 bases from J, leaving 8 bases between. Amplified TCR beta CDR3 regions derived from RNA transcripts. HTBI primers were the set used in a first-round RT-PCR of the TCR CDR3. TCRdb reanalysed the multiplex PCR reads using MiXCR and keeps one entry per CDR3 protein. The table includes around 600,000 distinct CDR3 sequences, 14% detected once. This rearrangement joins TRBV3-1 to TRBJ2-2; D gene unclear. This TCR was sampled from a young woman with Graves' ophthalmopathy. The source material was blood. The CDR3 sequence: CASSQGEQTGELFF. CDR3 coding DNA: TGTGCCAGCAGCCAAGGGGAACAAACCGGGGAGCTGTTTTTT.